These T cell receptor beta chains were read from a single sample in a study of vaccination and CD4 T cells after COVID-19. These TCRs are of unknown antigen specificity. TCRdb analysed the PCR reads with MiXCR anew, one entry per CDR3 protein. The sample shows fewer than 20,000 distinct CDR3 sequences, 60% to 75% of them seen only once. The sample consisted of CD4+ T cells from blood, cultured in vitro. These receptors came from a human donor who had recovered from COVID-19. CDR3s include the opening cysteine and the closing phenylalanine or tryptophan. The D gene is left open where the match is weak.

V gene	D gene	J gene	CDR3 protein
TRBV20-1	TRBD2	TRBJ2-5	CSAPTSGRHETQYF
TRBV20-1	.	TRBJ1-5	CSARAVLAGDGYSNQPQHF
TRBV7-6	.	TRBJ2-1	CASSRRTINNEQFF
TRBV2	.	TRBJ2-2	CASGQKATGELFF
TRBV6-5	.	TRBJ1-5	CASSYSSGRGSNQPQHF
TRBV20-1	.	TRBJ1-5	CSARKSGINQPQHF
TRBV7-9	TRBD2	TRBJ2-7	CASSLVGLAGHSYEQYF
TRBV19	.	TRBJ2-6	CASAYSGANVLTF
TRBV7-7	.	TRBJ2-2	CASTASRNTGELFF
TRBV6-5	.	TRBJ2-7	CASSYERRAYEQYF
TRBV20-1	.	TRBJ1-1	CSARDWEENTEAFF
TRBV5-4	.	TRBJ2-5	CASSLGGRETQYF
TRBV7-2	TRBD2	TRBJ2-5	CASSLGLAGVETQYF
TRBV2	.	TRBJ1-5	CATRPLNLNQPQHF
TRBV7-9	.	TRBJ1-5	CASSFTGSNQPQHF
TRBV12-3/TRBV12-4	.	TRBJ1-2	CASSPHRGALANYGYTF
TRBV28	.	TRBJ2-7	CASSSQGSDYEQYF
TRBV11-2	TRBD2	TRBJ2-3	CASSVIYSGGGADTQYF
TRBV20-1	.	TRBJ2-7	CSALRAPYEQYF
TRBV7-2	.	TRBJ1-1	CASSPPRGSHTEAFF
TRBV20-1	TRBD2	TRBJ2-2	CSAPKPGLDTGELFF
TRBV20-1	.	TRBJ1-5	CSASRDQPQHF
TRBV7-2	TRBD1	TRBJ1-1	CASSLRQGLMNTEAFF
TRBV20-1	.	TRBJ1-2	CSATPGIYGYTF
TRBV5-1	.	TRBJ2-5	CASSLGTEQETQYF
TRBV10-3	TRBD2	TRBJ2-2	CATRGNSGRAGTGELFF